This T cell receptor beta chain appears in the sequencing data of a study of somatic mutations in cytotoxic T cells in rheumatoid arthritis. The data were produced by immunoSEQ multiplex PCR, yet TCRdb's version contains in-frame clones alone and is incomplete. The sample lists 6,000 to 8,500 clones, approximately 92% seen once, with over 20% in the top ten. Study-wide results and caveats: With advancing age, CD8+ clonality climbed in rheumatoid arthritis patients but did not rise in healthy controls.

The V gene end was trimmed by 4 bases and the J gene end by 2 bases; junction bases not matched to a gene: 8. Germline loops: CDR1 SGHRS, CDR2 YFSETQ. The CDR3 is made up of 15 amino acids. For this clone: Its specificity is unknown.

The sequence was collected from a woman in her 70s with rheumatoid arthritis. The chain carries TRBV5-1 and TRBJ2-7; TRBD1 agrees at 8 bases. The sample consisted of CD8+ T cells sorted from blood. The CDR3 region is CASSQTGATTYEQYF. As DNA, the CDR3 is TGCGCCAGCAGCCAGACAGGGGCAACAACCTACGAGCAGTACTTC.